The rows below give T cell receptor beta chains drawn from one sample of a study of blood T cell repertoires in COVID-19. Profiling relied on immunoSEQ multiplex PCR, and the TCRdb table lists in-frame clones only, not all of them. The data show approximately 300,000 clones, with 65% to 85% seen just once and about 1.2% held by the top ten. Sequences were obtained from peripheral blood. The receptors stem from a woman between 45 and 60 years old with acute or convalescent COVID-19. Both conserved end residues are trimmed from each CDR3. The order of the fields is D gene, V gene, clone size, CDR3 protein. D genes are given only for firm matches. The size of a clone is reported for some rows only, either as once, few or many, or as a class for expanded clones.

d_gene: TRBD1
v_gene: TRBV6-4
abundance: .
CDR3aa: ASGRDRVSNEQF

d_gene: .
v_gene: TRBV9
abundance: .
CDR3aa: ASSVVGANTGELF

d_gene: .
v_gene: TRBV5-1
abundance: .
CDR3aa: ASSLVAGERETQY

d_gene: .
v_gene: TRBV7-9
abundance: few
CDR3aa: ASSHPGRGYT

d_gene: .
v_gene: TRBV15
abundance: .
CDR3aa: ATSRTSSGSSGSINYGYT

d_gene: TRBD2
v_gene: TRBV3-1/TRBV3-2
abundance: .
CDR3aa: ASSPPRTSGPEETQY

d_gene: TRBD2
v_gene: TRBV3-1/TRBV3-2
abundance: .
CDR3aa: ASSLGLAGLRYEQY

d_gene: .
v_gene: TRBV16
abundance: .
CDR3aa: ASSQSYSEKLF

d_gene: .
v_gene: TRBV5-4
abundance: .
CDR3aa: ASSLKEGAKNTGELF

d_gene: TRBD1
v_gene: TRBV3-1/TRBV3-2
abundance: few
CDR3aa: ASSRTGRNTEAF

d_gene: .
v_gene: TRBV19
abundance: .
CDR3aa: ASSIFMEQLTDTQY

d_gene: .
v_gene: TRBV30
abundance: .
CDR3aa: AWNHPQGSPQ

d_gene: .
v_gene: TRBV5-1
abundance: .
CDR3aa: ASSLGLQNYGYT

d_gene: TRBD1
v_gene: TRBV5-6
abundance: .
CDR3aa: ASSLSRDRGRYGYT

d_gene: .
v_gene: TRBV4-1
abundance: .
CDR3aa: ASSQDRAGSSYEQY

d_gene: .
v_gene: TRBV6-5
abundance: .
CDR3aa: ASSYGGNQPQH

d_gene: TRBD1
v_gene: TRBV2
abundance: .
CDR3aa: ASRPGTGPSEQY

d_gene: .
v_gene: TRBV7-9
abundance: .
CDR3aa: ASSPTSRDLLDTDTQY

d_gene: TRBD1
v_gene: TRBV18
abundance: once
CDR3aa: ASSPAGTGLFMNTEAF

d_gene: .
v_gene: TRBV7-9
abundance: .
CDR3aa: ASSLSTDTQY

d_gene: TRBD2
v_gene: TRBV6-2/TRBV6-3
abundance: .
CDR3aa: ASSYSGTTISYEQY

d_gene: .
v_gene: TRBV10-3
abundance: .
CDR3aa: AISESTAYNSPLH

d_gene: .
v_gene: TRBV9
abundance: .
CDR3aa: ASSVDRGSYGYT

d_gene: TRBD2
v_gene: TRBV4-1
abundance: .
CDR3aa: ASSHSGRTSYNEQF

d_gene: TRBD2
v_gene: TRBV11-1
abundance: .
CDR3aa: ASRRGAGDTQY

d_gene: .
v_gene: TRBV7-9
abundance: .
CDR3aa: ASSPSGSFWAF

d_gene: .
v_gene: TRBV6-1
abundance: .
CDR3aa: ASSEAFGAF

d_gene: TRBD1
v_gene: TRBV2
abundance: .
CDR3aa: ASRPTPGQGGEKLF

d_gene: .
v_gene: TRBV29-1
abundance: .
CDR3aa: SVERGLGETQY